What follows are 18 T cell receptor beta chains derived from one specimen sequenced in a study of CD8+CD57+ T cells in acquired aplastic anemia. Genomic DNA was employed as the template in profiling TCR beta VDJ and CDR3. In TCRdb, the reads were re-called with MiXCR into one record per CDR3 protein. The table includes some 120,000 distinct CDR3 sequences, about half detected once. Material for sequencing was sorted CD4+, CD8+, or CD8+CD57+ T cells (not recorded which) from PBMCs. These receptor sequences come from a human donor in good health, serving as a control.

CDR3 residues: CASSSPRAGVTDTQYF. CDR3 in DNA: TGTGCCAGCAGCTCCCCTCGAGCGGGAGTCACAGATACGCAGTATTTT. This sequence joins TRBV7-3 and TRBJ2-3, with 8 bases that match TRBD2. The V segment lost 4 bases and the J segment 2 bases; nucleotides outside the gene matches: 8. The CDR3 has 16 amino acids. The V gene's germline CDR1 is SGHTA and CDR2 FQGTGA.

The chain has TRBV19 and TRBJ2-3, with 7 bases aligning to TRBD1. Germline CDR1 is LNHDA and CDR2 is SQIVND (reference sequence). CDR3 length equals 14 residues. Germline trimming cut 6 bases from V and 1 base from J; bases unmatched to any gene: 4. CDR3 residues: CASSGQARTDTQYF. The CDR3 DNA sequence: TGTGCCAGTAGCGGACAGGCTCGCACAGATACGCAGTATTTT.

The J gene is TRBJ1-5, the V gene TRBV19; possible D gene TRBD1, 6 bases. Trimming removed 6 bases at V and 4 bases at J, with 13 bases between. The CDR3 totals 14 residues. Germline-derived CDR1 and CDR2 are LNHDA and SQIVND (reference sequence). The CDR3 reads CASRGGQVNQPQHF. CDR3 DNA: TGTGCCAGTAGGGGGGGCCAGGTAAATCAGCCCCAGCATTTT.

DNA for the CDR3: TGCAGTGCTCGCGGGGACGCTGGCTCCTACGAGCAGTACTTC. Protein product: CSARGDAGSYEQYF. The J gene is TRBJ2-7, the V gene TRBV20-1; a weak D match, TRBD2 (6 bases). The CDR3 runs 14 residues. Germline V gene sequence: CDR1 DFQATT, CDR2 SNEGSKA (reference sequence). The V end was cut by 5 bases, the J end by 0 bases, with 14 bases between.

There are many counts of this clonotype. This sequence joins TRBV6-2 or TRBV6-3 and TRBJ2-7; TRBD1 agrees at 7 bases. In germline, CDR1 is MNHEY, CDR2 SVGEGT. The J segment lost 0 bases and the V segment lost 6 bases, leaving 5 bases of the junction unmatched. The CDR3 is made up of 14 amino acids. The CDR3 protein is CASRPTGSSYEQYF. CDR3 sequence (DNA): TGTGCCAGCAGGCCGACAGGGAGCTCCTACGAGCAGTACTTC.

A remark on this clonotype: A read error may explain this, as a much larger clone is one base away. The chain joins TRBV9 to TRBJ2-4; 8 positions match TRBD1. Looked up from germline, CDR1 is SGDLS and CDR2 is YYNGEE. This CDR3 spans 14 amino acids. The CDR3 sequence is CASSNQGTGSGLHF. The CDR3 region has the DNA TGTGCCAGCAGCAACCAGGGGACAGGTTCGGGGTTGCACTTC. The variable domain in full, with the rest retrieved from reference TRBV9 and TRBJ2-4, is DSGVTQTPKHLITATGQRVTLRCSPRSGDLSVYWYQQSLDQGLQFLIQYYNGEERAKGNILERFSAQQFPDLHSELNLSSLELGDSALYFCASSNQGTGSGLHFGAGTRLSVL.

The chain combines TRBV6-2 or TRBV6-3 with TRBJ1-2; 8 nucleotides align to TRBD1. V was pared by 6 bases and J by 8 bases, with 8 bases of the junction left unmatched. The germline V gene has CDR1 MNHEY and CDR2 SVGEGT. The CDR3 consists of 13 residues. In nucleotides, the CDR3 is TGTGCCAGCAGCCGCGAGACAGGGGACGGCTACACCTTC. This gives the protein CASSRETGDGYTF.

V usage is TRBV7-2 and J usage is TRBJ2-7; TRBD1 matches 7 bases. CDR1 and CDR2 from the germline V gene are SGHTA and FQGNSA. The CDR3 consists of 12 residues. Germline trimming cut 5 bases from V and 6 bases from J; bases unmatched to any gene: 4. The CDR3 loop reads CASSPGTAEQYF. The CDR3, as DNA: TGTGCCAGCAGCCCCGGGACAGCCGAGCAGTACTTC. The full variable domain, its missing parts supplied by reference TRBV7-2 and TRBJ2-7, is GAGVSQSPSNKVTEKGKDVELRCDPISGHTALYWYRQSLGQGLEFLIYFQGNSAPDKSGLPSDRFSAERTGGSVSTLTIQRTQQEDSAVYLCASSPGTAEQYFGPGTRLTVT.

This clonotype was seen only a few times. The chain couples TRBV6-5 to TRBJ1-1, with D unresolved. This CDR3 region has 14 residues. Germline V CDR1 and CDR2: MNHEY, SVGAGI. With 6 bases removed from V and 1 base from J, the gap between germline ends came to 12 bases. The CDR3 DNA reads as TGTGCCAGCAGCTCCCAGAACAGGAACACTGAAGCTTTCTTT. It specifies CASSSQNRNTEAFF.

This clonotype was recorded a few times. The genes are TRBV11-2 and TRBJ1-3; D ambiguous. V was cut by 5 bases and J by 6 bases, with 26 bases left in between. Germline CDR1 reads SGHAT; CDR2 reads FQNNGV. This CDR3 is 18 amino acids long. CDR3 sequence reads: CASSLRSLAFLKENTIYF. The CDR3 region has the DNA TGTGCCAGCAGCCTGAGGTCCCTTGCTTTTCTCAAAGAAAACACCATATATTTT.

There are many counts of this clonotype. The genes are TRBV19 and TRBJ2-7, with D possibly TRBD2 on 6 matching bases. CDR1 and CDR2 from the germline V gene are LNHDA and SQIVND (reference sequence). Trimming shortened V by 3 bases and J by 2 bases, and 8 bases separated the two germline ends. The CDR3 runs to 13 residues. The chain's CDR3 is CASSISGPYEQYF. CDR3 nucleotide sequence: TGTGCCAGTAGTATCAGCGGGCCCTACGAGCAGTACTTC.

This clonotype was seen repeatedly, ten times or more. V is TRBV19 and J is TRBJ2-7, with 8 bases matching TRBD1. Germline assignment: CDR1 LNHDA and CDR2 SQIVND (reference sequence). The CDR3 totals 11 residues. Trimming at V came to 10 bases and at J to 3 bases, leaving 2 bases not matched to a gene. The CDR3 loop is CATGQGYEQYF. The CDR3 DNA reads TGTGCCACCGGACAGGGCTACGAGCAGTACTTC.

As to this clonotype: The junction and the germline gene differ at one end; a read error may be behind it. This sequence joins TRBV7-2 and TRBJ1-6, with D uncertain. The germline V gene encodes CDR1 SGHTA and CDR2 FQGNSA. The CDR3 runs to 13 residues. CDR3 sequence (DNA): TGCGCCAGCAGCCAAGCCGGTAATTCACCCCTCCACTTT. It codes for CASSQAGNSPLHF.

This clonotype occurred many times. This rearrangement joins TRBV20-1 to TRBJ2-5, with TRBD2 identical over 8 bases. The CDR3 has 14 residues. The V gene end was trimmed by 3 bases and the J gene end by 2 bases; junction bases not matched to a gene: 5. In germline, CDR1 is DFQATT, CDR2 SNEGSKA (reference sequence). The CDR3 region is CSASGGGLQETQYF. The CDR3 bases are TGCAGTGCTAGTGGCGGGGGGTTACAAGAGACCCAGTACTTC.

In this sample, this clonotype turned up many times. The rearrangement joins TRBV25-1 to TRBJ1-4, with D perhaps TRBD1 (6 bases). The ends were cut back, 3 bases at V and 4 bases at J, with 12 bases in the middle. The CDR3 has 15 amino acids. Looked up from germline, CDR1 is MGHDK and CDR2 is SYGVNS. The CDR3 sequence is CASSDPGQINEKLFF. For the CDR3, the DNA is TGTGCCAGCAGTGACCCGGGACAAATTAATGAAAAACTGTTTTTT.

In its sample, this clonotype was seen a few times. A much more abundant neighbour one base away suggests this may be a read error. This is likely a read error, given that the CDR3 carries no conserved phenylalanine or tryptophan at its end. The chain couples TRBV12-3 or TRBV12-4 to TRBJ2-7, with D possibly TRBD2 on 6 matching bases. The CDR3 covers 13 residues. V lost 4 bases and J 6 bases, leaving 13 bases between the germline ends. The DNA for the CDR3 is TGTGCCAGCAGTTACTCGATGGGGGGCGAGCAGTACTCC. Its protein is CASSYSMGGEQYS.

Comments on this clonotype: Sequence at one end of the junction differs from germline and may be a read error. V usage is TRBV19 and J usage is TRBJ1-1; no definite D call. Germline assignment: CDR1 LNHDA and CDR2 SQIVND (reference sequence). This CDR3 has 15 amino acids. The CDR3 DNA is TGTGCCGGTAGTGTCCGATTCTTTATAAACACTGAAGCTTTCTTT. The encoded protein is CAGSVRFFINTEAFF.

This clonotype was recorded at least ten times. The chain carries TRBV12-3 or TRBV12-4 and TRBJ1-2, with 10 positions matching TRBD1. This CDR3 has 14 amino acids. V shed 6 bases and J 8 bases; nucleotides not matched to a gene: 9. In nucleotides, the CDR3 is TGTGCCAGCAGGGGGGACAGGGGCCCGCCCGGCTACACCTTC. Translated, it gives CASRGDRGPPGYTF.